This is a list of T cell receptor beta chains from one sample in a study of T cell repertoires in cytomegalovirus infection. For these receptors, no antigen is known. TCRdb re-called the reads through MiXCR, storing one row per CDR3 protein. The sample has some 800,000 distinct CDR3 sequences, approximately 32% seen once. Sample: cultured CD8+ T cells from PBMCs, taken from culture after CMV antigen stimulation. These receptors were obtained from a human donor in good health (CMV status not recorded). Some clones in this sample may be carry-over from other donors' samples. Each CDR3 is given with its conserved first and last residue.

TRBV29-1	TRBJ1-2	CSSTGRDGYTF
TRBV12-3/TRBV12-4	TRBJ1-6	CASSRTGTFDSPLHF
TRBV10-3	TRBJ2-5	CAISDWTSGGPKETQYF
TRBV18	TRBJ2-3	CASSPPADTQYF
TRBV27	TRBJ1-5	CASGPRAQPQHF
TRBV7-6	TRBJ1-5	CASSLTHNSNQPQHF
TRBV7-2	TRBJ1-5	CASSPHRDQPQHF
TRBV12-5	TRBJ1-1	CASGLGVDREDDVNTEAFF
TRBV7-2	TRBJ2-7	CASSLGAVYEQYF
TRBV6-5	TRBJ1-4	CASSNSELTNEKLFF
TRBV7-8	TRBJ2-6	CASSWRSRAPGANVLTF
TRBV27	TRBJ1-4	CASSLRPTSLEKLFF
TRBV7-6	TRBJ2-1	CASSPTPTGDYNEQFF
TRBV7-6	TRBJ2-2	CASSPGAGGGELFF
TRBV15	TRBJ1-2	CATSRDPLVLYGYTF
TRBV2	TRBJ1-2	CASSEAGTGAGGYTF
TRBV7-9	TRBJ2-5	CASSSLGWVRETQYF
TRBV14	TRBJ1-1	CASSQDIGRNTEAFF
TRBV24-1	TRBJ2-1	CATSDPDRAAYNEQFF
TRBV12-3/TRBV12-4	TRBJ1-1	CASSWDRGFDTEAFF
TRBV27	TRBJ2-7	CASSSGTGSLEQYF
TRBV11-2	TRBJ1-2	CASSLDPGPTAGYTF
TRBV27	TRBJ2-1	CASSRQRGGYNEQFF
TRBV5-5	TRBJ2-7	CASSLVPSGDYEQYF
TRBV7-9	TRBJ2-3	CASSDLTDTQYF
TRBV7-9	TRBJ2-3	CASSSGQTSTDTQYF
TRBV19	TRBJ2-1	CASSMTGVIDEQFF
TRBV13	TRBJ2-1	CASSLTTSDYNEQFF
TRBV20-1	TRBJ1-2	CSAERKGYGYTF
TRBV12-5	TRBJ2-6	CASGFDRAHYSSGANVLTF
TRBV12-3/TRBV12-4	TRBJ1-5	CASSLSQGISWSNQPQHF
TRBV20-1	TRBJ1-3	CSARVSQGENTIYF
TRBV24-1	TRBJ1-5	CATSDGTANQPQHF
TRBV6-5	TRBJ1-1	CASILDRGNTEAFF
TRBV10-3	TRBJ1-1	CAMRPPGGTEAFF
TRBV7-9	TRBJ1-1	CASSLAFRGNTEAFF
TRBV24-1	TRBJ1-1	CATSEANTEAFF
TRBV7-6	TRBJ1-6	CASSSGRYNSPLHF
TRBV4-1	TRBJ1-5	CASSQLPGANQPQHF
TRBV7-9	TRBJ2-2	CASSSASGGNTGELFF
TRBV6-1	TRBJ2-3	CASSEKKFRDTQYF
TRBV4-1	TRBJ1-1	CASSQVGGPEAFF
TRBV7-8	TRBJ2-1	CASSLARVIEQFF
TRBV19	TRBJ2-1	CASSIEDYYNEQFF
TRBV7-6	TRBJ2-1	CASSFYPAGYEQFF
TRBV7-2	TRBJ1-5	CASSFTGYSNQPQHF
TRBV10-3	TRBJ1-4	CAISESRRKLFF
TRBV4-3	TRBJ2-5	CASSQEYGPEGTQYF
TRBV7-9	TRBJ1-2	CASSYVTGGYGYTF
TRBV6-2/TRBV6-3	TRBJ2-1	CASKNPGTGAYNEQFF
TRBV28	TRBJ2-7	CASRTRTDTYEQYF
TRBV7-4	TRBJ2-3	CASSLSSGLQDTQYF
TRBV19	TRBJ2-7	CASSIAGDEQYF
TRBV7-8	TRBJ2-7	CASSLNSGGQGPTQIF